The 12 T cell receptor beta chains reported below all come from one sample, sequenced in a study of cytomegalovirus exposure and HLA in healthy donors. PCR primers comprised 60 Vbeta and 13 Jbeta primers. Clones were sequenced by immunoSEQ multiplex PCR, and TCRdb holds only the in-frame ones, with some missing. The sample contains over 150,000 clones, 75% to 85% of which appear only once. Material: PBMCs. These receptors were taken from a boy younger than 18 in good health and CMV-seronegative.

Regarding this clone: The junction shows a germline mismatch at one end, possibly a read error. The CDR3 DNA reads as TGTTCCAGCAGCTTACAGGGGATAGTAGACATTCAGTACTTC. Amino acid sequence: CSSSLQGIVDIQYF. This chain uses TRBV7-9 with TRBJ2-4; the match to TRBD1 covers 7 bases. The germline CDR1 and CDR2 sequences are SEHNR and FQNEAQ (reference sequence). The CDR3 length is 14 residues.

The rearrangement uses TRBV5-1 and TRBJ2-4; 9 positions agree with TRBD1. The V gene's germline CDR1 is SGHRS and CDR2 YFSETQ. The CDR3 covers 15 residues. After removal of 4 bases from V and 6 bases from J, the junction contained 8 bases not matched to a gene. The chain's CDR3 is CASSPVGQGTNIQYF. CDR3 in DNA: TGCGCCAGCAGCCCGGTGGGACAGGGAACAAACATTCAGTACTTC.

About this clone: Its ends do not fully match the called genes, so a read error is possible. V is TRBV15 and J is TRBJ1-3; tentatively, D is TRBD1 (6 bases). The CDR3 covers 14 residues. CDR1 is LNHNV and CDR2 is YYDKDF in the germline V gene (reference sequence). CDR3 sequence reads: CATSGDRIRNTIYF. The CDR3 bases are TGTGCCACCAGCGGAGACAGGATCAGAAACACCATATATTTT.

This rearrangement joins TRBV12-5 to TRBJ1-4; possible D gene TRBD1, 5 bases. Germline-derived CDR1 and CDR2 are LGHNT and FRNRAP. V was clipped by 0 bases and J by 6 bases, with 14 bases between them. The CDR3 length is 16 residues. CDR3 DNA sequence: TGTGCTAGTGGTTTGGTACAGGTAGGGGCCGATGAAAAACTGTTTTTT. This translates into CASGLVQVGADEKLFF.

The chain is built from TRBV19 and TRBJ2-2; 8 positions agree with TRBD1. CDR1 and CDR2 from the germline V gene are LNHDA and SQIVND (reference sequence). The CDR3 totals 15 residues. After removal of 6 bases from V and 7 bases from J, the junction contained 10 bases not matched to a gene. The CDR3 bases are TGTGCCAGTAGCGACGGGACAGGATCCGGCGGGGAGCTGTTTTTT. It specifies CASSDGTGSGGELFF.

This chain uses TRBV5-8 with TRBJ1-5, with 7 bases lining up with TRBD1. This CDR3 comprises 14 residues. In germline, CDR1 is SGHTS, CDR2 YDEGEE. V trimming: 2 bases; J trimming: 2 bases; junction bases outside the gene matches: 1. Here the CDR3 reads CASSLGTGNQPQHF. CDR3 DNA sequence: TGTGCCAGCAGCTTAGGGACAGGCAATCAGCCCCAGCATTTT.

This rearrangement joins TRBV19 to TRBJ2-5, with TRBD1 matching 9 bases. Germline V gives CDR1 LNHDA, CDR2 SQIVND (reference sequence). The V segment lost 6 bases and the J segment 5 bases; nucleotides outside the gene matches: 7. The CDR3 runs 14 residues. The CDR3 sequence: CASRSGTGHETQYF. DNA of the CDR3: TGTGCCAGTAGATCCGGGACAGGGCATGAGACCCAGTACTTC. The whole variable domain, filled in from reference TRBV19 and TRBJ2-5, reads DGGITQSPKYLFRKEGQNVTLSCEQNLNHDAMYWYRQDPGQGLRLIYYSQIVNDFQKGDIAEGYSVSREKKESFPLTVTSAQKNPTAFYLCASRSGTGHETQYFGPGTRLLVL.

This clone came up a few times. V usage is TRBV7-8 and J usage is TRBJ1-3; 9 bases are shared with TRBD1. Trimming took 4 bases from V and 0 from J; bases not matched to a gene: 4. This CDR3 comprises 16 residues. Per germline, CDR1 SGHVS and CDR2 FQNEAQ. CDR3 sequence reads: CASSSATGGSGNTIYF. CDR3 DNA: TGTGCCAGCAGCTCGGCGACAGGGGGCTCTGGAAACACCATATATTTT.

The V call is TRBV7-6, the J call TRBJ2-5, with 7 bases lining up with TRBD2. The tail of the sequence fits TRBJ2-7 better, so the J call may be wrong. The germline CDR1 and CDR2 sequences are SGHVS and FNYEAQ. The CDR3 length is 18 residues. CDR3 in DNA: TGTGCCAGCAGCTTACAAGGCGGGGGACCTTCAAGCTCCTACGAGCAGTACTTC. It yields the protein CASSLQGGGPSSSYEQYF.

The CDR3 reads CASNYGDRGINYGYTF. As DNA, the CDR3 is TGTGCCAGCAACTACGGGGACAGGGGAATTAACTATGGCTACACCTTC. This chain connects TRBV5-6 to TRBJ1-2; 10 positions agree with TRBD1. V was clipped by 6 bases and J by 1 base; unmatched bases: 9. Germline lookup yields CDR1 SGHDT and CDR2 YYEEEE. CDR3 length equals 16 residues.

A word on this clone: One end of the junction varies from germline; a read error may be responsible. This chain uses TRBV7-9 with TRBJ2-2; a weak D match, TRBD2 (6 bases). The CDR3 extends over 16 amino acids. The germline V gene has CDR1 SEHNR and CDR2 FQNEAQ (reference sequence). CDR3 in DNA: TGTTCCAGCAGCCTTTGGAGGGGCCTGAACACCGGGGAGCTGTTTTTT. It codes for CSSSLWRGLNTGELFF.

This clone occurred a few times. This chain links TRBV19 with TRBJ2-2, with 10 bases lining up with TRBD2. The CDR3 consists of 16 residues. Germline CDR1 reads LNHDA; CDR2 reads SQIVND (reference sequence). V shed 7 bases, J shed 6 bases, and the junction held 11 bases outside the gene matches. The CDR3 loop reads CASNLERGGRAGELFF. As DNA, the CDR3 is TGTGCCAGTAACCTCGAGCGGGGGGGCCGGGCCGGGGAGCTGTTTTTT.